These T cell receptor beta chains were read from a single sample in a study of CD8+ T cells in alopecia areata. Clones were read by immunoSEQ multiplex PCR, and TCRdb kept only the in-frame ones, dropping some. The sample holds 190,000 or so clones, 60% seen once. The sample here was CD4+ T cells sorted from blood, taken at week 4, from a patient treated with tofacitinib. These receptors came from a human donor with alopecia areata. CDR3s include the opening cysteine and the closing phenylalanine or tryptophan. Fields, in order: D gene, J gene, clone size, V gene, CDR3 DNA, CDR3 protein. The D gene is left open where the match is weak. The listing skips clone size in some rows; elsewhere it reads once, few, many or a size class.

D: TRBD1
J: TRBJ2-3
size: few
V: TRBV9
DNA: TGTGCCAGCAGCGTAACCGTCGGGCAGGGGGGCACAGATACGCAGTATTTT
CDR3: CASSVTVGQGGTDTQYF

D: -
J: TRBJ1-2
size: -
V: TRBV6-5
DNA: TGTGCCGCGTGGGCAGTCGGATATGGCTACACCTTC
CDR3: CAAWAVGYGYTF

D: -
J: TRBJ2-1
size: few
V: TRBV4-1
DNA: TGCGCCAGCAGCTCGAGGGGCAGCCTGGAGAACAATGAGCAGTTCTTC
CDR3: CASSSRGSLENNEQFF

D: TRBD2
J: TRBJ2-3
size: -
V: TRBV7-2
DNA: TGTGCCAGCAGCTTAGGAGGTAGCGGGGGCACAGATACGCAGTATTTT
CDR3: CASSLGGSGGTDTQYF

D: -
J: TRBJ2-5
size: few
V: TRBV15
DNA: TGTGCCACCAGCTCCACTGGGGCAAGGGGAGAGACCCAGTACTTC
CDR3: CATSSTGARGETQYF

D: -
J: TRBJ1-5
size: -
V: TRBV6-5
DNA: TGTGCCAGCAGGCATCCGGGTCCCAATCAGCCCCAGCATTTT
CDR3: CASRHPGPNQPQHF

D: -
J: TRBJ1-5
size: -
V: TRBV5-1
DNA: TGCGCCAGCACCCCCGGGGAGGTGGGTCAGCCCCAGCATTTT
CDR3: CASTPGEVGQPQHF

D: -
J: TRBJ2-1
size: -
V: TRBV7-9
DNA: TGTGCCAGCAGCGGGGCGTCCTACAATGAGCAGTTCTTC
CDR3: CASSGASYNEQFF

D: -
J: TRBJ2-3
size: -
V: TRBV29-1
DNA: TGCAGCGGGAACGGGGCAGATACGCAGTATTTT
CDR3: CSGNGADTQYF

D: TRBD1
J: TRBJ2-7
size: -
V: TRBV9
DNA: TGTGCCAGCAGCGTAGGGGACAGGGGTAACAACGAGCAGTACTTC
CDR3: CASSVGDRGNNEQYF

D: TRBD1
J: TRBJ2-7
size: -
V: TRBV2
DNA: TGTGCCAGGGGGACAGCGAGCTCCTACGAGCAGTACTTC
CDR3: CARGTASSYEQYF

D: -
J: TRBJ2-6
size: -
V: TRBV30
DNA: TGTGCCTGGCGACACCACGGGGCCAACGTCCTGACTTTC
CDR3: CAWRHHGANVLTF

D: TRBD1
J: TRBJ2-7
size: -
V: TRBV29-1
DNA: TGCAGCGTCGGACAGGGGGTACTCTACGAGCAGTACTTC
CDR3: CSVGQGVLYEQYF

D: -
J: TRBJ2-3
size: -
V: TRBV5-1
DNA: TGCGCCAGCACCCCCGGCGGGGTCGGAGGAGGCACAGATACGCAGTATTTT
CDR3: CASTPGGVGGGTDTQYF

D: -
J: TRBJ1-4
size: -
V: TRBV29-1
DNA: TGCAGCGTTGATCAGACGGGGAATGAAAAACTGTTTTTT
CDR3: CSVDQTGNEKLFF

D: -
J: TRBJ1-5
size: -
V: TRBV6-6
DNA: TGTGCCAGCAGTTACTCGGGACGCAATCAGCCCCAGCATTTT
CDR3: CASSYSGRNQPQHF

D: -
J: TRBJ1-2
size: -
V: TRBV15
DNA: TGTGCCACCAGCAGAGACAGGGGCAAATATGGCTACACCTTC
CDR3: CATSRDRGKYGYTF

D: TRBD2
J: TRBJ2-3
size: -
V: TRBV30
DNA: TGTGCCTGGAGGGAGGGAGGGAGGACAGATACGCAGTATTTT
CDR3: CAWREGGRTDTQYF

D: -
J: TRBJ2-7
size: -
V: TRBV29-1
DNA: TGCAGCGCCGGGACTCAGTACGAGCAGTACTTC
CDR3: CSAGTQYEQYF

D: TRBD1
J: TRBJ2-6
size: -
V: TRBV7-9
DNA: TGTGCCAGCAGCCCCTACAGGGGTGAGGTCTCTGGGGCCAACGTCCTGACTTTC
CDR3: CASSPYRGEVSGANVLTF

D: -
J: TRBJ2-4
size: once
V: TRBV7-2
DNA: TGTGCCAGCAGCTCCCAGCCAGGGCGAGCCAAAAACATTCAGTACTTC
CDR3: CASSSQPGRAKNIQYF

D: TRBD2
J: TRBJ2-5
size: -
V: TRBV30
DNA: TGTGCCTGGAGTGTACGGCTAGCGGGGGGGCGGGAGACCCAGTACTTC
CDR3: CAWSVRLAGGRETQYF

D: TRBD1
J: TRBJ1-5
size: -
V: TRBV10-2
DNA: TGCGCCAGCAGTGATGGGGACAGGGGAGGGAGCAATCAGCCCCAGCATTTT
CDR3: CASSDGDRGGSNQPQHF

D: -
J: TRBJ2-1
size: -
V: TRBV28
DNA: TGTGCCAGCAGGACCTCGGGACGGGAGCAGTTCTTC
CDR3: CASRTSGREQFF

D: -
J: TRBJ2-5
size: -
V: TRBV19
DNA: TGTGCCAGTAGTTCCACCGGGCCGCGGGGGACCCAGTACTTC
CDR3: CASSSTGPRGTQYF

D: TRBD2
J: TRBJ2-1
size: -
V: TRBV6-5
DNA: TGTGCCAGCAGTTACGACCCTAGCGGTGAGCAGTTCTTC
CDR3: CASSYDPSGEQFF

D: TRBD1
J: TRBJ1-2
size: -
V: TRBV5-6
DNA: TGTGCCAGCAGCTTGACAGTCGGGACAGGGCTGTATATCGACTATGGCTACACCTTC
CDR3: CASSLTVGTGLYIDYGYTF

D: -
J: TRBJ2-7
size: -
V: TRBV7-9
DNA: TGTGCCAGCAGACCAAGGACAGACCCCTACGAGCAGTACTTC
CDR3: CASRPRTDPYEQYF

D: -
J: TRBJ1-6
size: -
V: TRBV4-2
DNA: TGTGCCAGCAGCCACCCGGGGGTGCCGAATTCACCCCTCCACTTT
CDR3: CASSHPGVPNSPLHF

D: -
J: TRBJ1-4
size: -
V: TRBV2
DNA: TGTGCCAGCATGACAGCAACTAATGAAAAACTGTTTTTT
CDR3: CASMTATNEKLFF

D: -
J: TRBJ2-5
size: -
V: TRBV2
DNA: TGTGCCAGCGGGAAGGGGGTCACCCAAGAGACCCAGTACTTC
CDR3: CASGKGVTQETQYF

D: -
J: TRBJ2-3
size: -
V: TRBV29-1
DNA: TGCAGCGTTGTCAGTTTGGGGGCGCAGTATTTT
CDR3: CSVVSLGAQYF